These 27 T cell receptor beta chains came from one sample sequenced in a study of blood T cell repertoires in COVID-19. Assay: immunoSEQ multiplex PCR; the TCRdb copy retains only in-frame clones and omits some. Found here are fewer than 350,000 clones, more than 70% of them singletons; the top ten hold just over 1%. Sequenced input: PBMCs or T cells enriched from blood (not recorded which). Every receptor here comes from a woman in her thirties who had been exposed to COVID-19.

The chain is built from TRBV5-1 and TRBJ2-1; no reliable D call. The germline CDR1 and CDR2 sequences are SGHRS and YFSETQ. The CDR3 consists of 11 residues. The germline V and J ends were trimmed by 1 base and 9 bases, with 5 bases remaining between them. The CDR3 coding sequence is TGCGCCAGCAGCTTGTCCGGTGAGCAGTTCTTC. Translation gives CASSLSGEQFF.

This rearrangement joins TRBV24-1 to TRBJ2-7, with D tentatively TRBD1 (5 bases). The CDR3 contains 14 residues. CDR1 and CDR2 (germline): KGHDR, SFDVKD. The germline V and J ends were trimmed by 4 bases and 0 bases, with 9 bases remaining between them. The CDR3 loop reads CATSELQDSYEQYF. The CDR3 bases are TGTGCCACCAGTGAGTTACAGGACTCCTACGAGCAGTACTTC.

The rearrangement joins TRBV20-1 to TRBJ2-7, with a possible D match to TRBD1 (5 bases). CDR1 and CDR2 from the germline V gene are DFQATT and SNEGSKA (reference sequence). The CDR3 contains 15 residues. V dropped 3 bases and J dropped 0 bases, with 15 bases sitting between them. CDR3 sequence reads: CSASSRTPFSYEQYF. The CDR3 bases are TGCAGTGCTAGTAGTAGGACACCGTTCTCCTACGAGCAGTACTTC.

The V and J genes are TRBV12-3 or TRBV12-4 and TRBJ2-1; no clear D gene. V lost 4 bases, J lost 6 bases, and 7 bases lay in between. This CDR3 is built from 12 residues. The CDR3 DNA reads as TGTGCCAGCAGTTACGAGATCAATGAGCAGTTCTTC. Its protein product is CASSYEINEQFF.

This sequence joins TRBV28 and TRBJ2-1, with D tentatively TRBD2 (6 bases). The V end was cut by 7 bases, the J end by 5 bases, with 27 bases between. This CDR3 is built from 18 residues. Germline V gives CDR1 MDHEN, CDR2 SYDVKM. The CDR3 region is CASTDGGMGSRHNNEQFF. The CDR3 nucleotides read TGTGCCAGCACCGACGGGGGAATGGGATCGAGACATAACAATGAGCAGTTCTTC.

This chain uses TRBV3-1 (or the pseudogene TRBV3-2) with TRBJ2-1, with D tentatively TRBD1 (5 bases). The V end was cut by 4 bases, the J end by 6 bases, with 13 bases between. The CDR3 is made up of 14 amino acids. The germline V gene has CDR1 LGHDT and CDR2 YNNKEL (reference sequence). The CDR3 is CASSLDTGPNEQFF. DNA of the CDR3: TGTGCCAGCAGCCTAGATACAGGCCCCAATGAGCAGTTCTTC.

The sample holds a few counts of this clone. CDR3 nucleotides: TGTGCCAGTAGTACCTCCAAACTAGCGGGGGGCACAGATACGCAGTATTTT. Its protein is CASSTSKLAGGTDTQYF. V is TRBV19 and J is TRBJ2-3; 11 positions match TRBD2. Per the germline V gene, CDR1 is LNHDA and CDR2 is SQIVND (reference sequence). This CDR3 is built from 17 residues. The junction had 7 bases not matched to a gene; V was cut back by 4 bases and J by 1 base.

The rearrangement uses TRBV10-1 and TRBJ2-7, with D possibly being TRBD2 (5 bases). The CDR3 sequence is 15 residues long. V was trimmed by 0 bases and J by 5 bases, leaving 14 bases between them. Germline CDR1 is WNHNN and CDR2 is SYGVQD (reference sequence). The CDR3 loop reads CASSESTHTGDEQYF. The DNA of the CDR3 is TGCGCCAGCAGTGAGTCGACTCATACCGGGGACGAGCAGTACTTC.

CDR3 amino acids: CASSSQVGVEQYF. The CDR3 DNA reads as TGCGCCAGCAGCTCTCAGGTAGGGGTTGAGCAGTACTTC. This chain joins TRBV5-1 and TRBJ2-7, with D perhaps TRBD1 (5 bases). Between the trimmed V and J ends, which lost 3 bases and 7 bases, there was a span of 14 bases. Germline CDR1 SGHRS, CDR2 YFSETQ. The CDR3 has 13 residues.

The chain has TRBV3-1 (or the pseudogene TRBV3-2) and TRBJ1-6, with D possibly TRBD1 on 6 matching bases. CDR3 length equals 15 residues. Between the trimmed V and J ends, which lost 4 bases and 2 bases, there was a span of 9 bases. Germline V lookup: CDR1 LGHDT, CDR2 YNNKEL (reference sequence). CDR3 DNA: TGTGCCAGCAGCCGATACAGGGCCTATAATTCACCCCTCCACTTT. This codes for CASSRYRAYNSPLHF.

This chain uses TRBV9 with TRBJ2-3; 8 nucleotides line up with TRBD2. V dropped 0 bases and J dropped 1; count of bases not matched to a gene: 1. The V gene's germline CDR1 is SGDLS and CDR2 YYNGEE. The CDR3 spans 15 residues. DNA for the CDR3: TGTGCCAGCAGCGTAGTGACTAGCGGCACAGATACGCAGTATTTT. Translating it yields CASSVVTSGTDTQYF.

V gene TRBV7-9 combines with J gene TRBJ2-7, with TRBD2 matching over 10 bases. Germline V gene sequence: CDR1 SEHNR, CDR2 FQNEAQ (reference sequence). CDR3 length: 15 residues. After removal of 6 bases from V and 2 bases from J, the junction contained 7 bases not matched to a gene. CDR3 region: CASSDGTSVAYEQYF. The CDR3 DNA follows: TGTGCCAGCAGTGACGGGACTAGCGTCGCCTACGAGCAGTACTTC.

This chain links TRBV18 with TRBJ1-2; 9 bases match TRBD1. Germline CDR1 reads KGHSH; CDR2 reads LQKENI. The CDR3 length is 16 residues. V was clipped by 2 bases and J by 4 bases; unmatched bases: 8. The CDR3 loop is CASSPTHRGRSYGYTF. CDR3 nucleotides: TGTGCCAGCTCACCAACCCACAGGGGGCGTAGCTATGGCTACACCTTC.

The chain uses TRBV28 and TRBJ2-5; tentative D call: TRBD1 (6 bases). Germline V gives CDR1 MDHEN, CDR2 SYDVKM. This CDR3 contains 18 residues. With 3 bases removed from V and 1 base from J, the gap between germline ends came to 21 bases. As DNA, the CDR3 is TGTGCCAGCAGTTTGTTTCGGGACACTTGGTCTCCCCAAGAGACCCAGTACTTC. This encodes CASSLFRDTWSPQETQYF. Full variable domain (missing parts from reference TRBV28 and TRBJ2-5): DVKVTQSSRYLVKRTGEKVFLECVQDMDHENMFWYRQDPGLGLRLIYFSYDVKMKEKGDIPEGYSVSREKKERFSLILESASTNQTSMYLCASSLFRDTWSPQETQYFGPGTRLLVL.

The rearrangement uses TRBV14 and TRBJ2-1; D is perhaps TRBD1 (6 bases). The germline V gene encodes CDR1 SGHDN and CDR2 FVKESK. The CDR3 totals 16 residues. V gave up 2 bases and J gave up 7 bases, with 18 bases separating them. DNA for the CDR3: TGTGCCAGCAGCCAACAGGGGTTCAATAGTTTGAATGAGCAGTTCTTC. Residues: CASSQQGFNSLNEQFF.

The rearrangement links TRBV6-5 to TRBJ2-1; tentative D call: TRBD2 (6 bases). Trimming removed 0 bases from V and 11 bases from J, with 17 bases in between. CDR1 and CDR2 from the germline V gene are MNHEY and SVGAGI. The CDR3 has 15 amino acids. CDR3 region: CASSYSGGLTGKQFF. DNA of the CDR3: TGTGCCAGCAGTTACTCGGGGGGATTGACGGGGAAGCAGTTCTTC.

The chain couples TRBV5-1 to TRBJ2-5; D is undetermined. The CDR3 is made up of 15 amino acids. Trimming took off 1 base at V and 5 bases at J, with 15 bases between the two ends. Germline CDR1 is SGHRS and CDR2 is YFSETQ. In nucleotides, the CDR3 is TGCGCCAGCAGCTTGTTACCGAGTCCCGGGGAGACCCAGTACTTC. It specifies CASSLLPSPGETQYF.

The table lists this clone with a count of one. The chain has TRBV6-5 and TRBJ2-7; TRBD1 matches at 9 bases. V shed 6 bases and J 6 bases; nucleotides not matched to a gene: 9. CDR3 length equals 14 residues. Germline V gene lookup returns CDR1 MNHEY and CDR2 SVGAGI. CDR3 residues: CASSPGTGQLEQYF. The CDR3 DNA follows: TGTGCCAGCAGCCCCGGGACAGGGCAGCTCGAGCAGTACTTC.

The chain uses TRBV12-3 or TRBV12-4 and TRBJ2-3; D is uncertain. CDR3 length equals 13 residues. Trimming shortened V by 2 bases and J by 0 bases, and 3 bases separated the two germline ends. CDR3 protein: CASSLRSTDTQYF. The DNA of the CDR3 is TGTGCCAGCAGTTTACGGAGCACAGATACGCAGTATTTT.

The V and J genes are TRBV28 and TRBJ2-1; D is perhaps TRBD2 (6 bases). Germline lookup yields CDR1 MDHEN and CDR2 SYDVKM. The CDR3 is 14 amino acids. Trimming cost V 3 bases and J 4 bases, with 10 bases left between them. This CDR3 is CASSLLALYNEQFF. In nucleotides, the CDR3 is TGTGCCAGCAGTTTGCTAGCGTTGTACAATGAGCAGTTCTTC.

The chain carries TRBV4-1 and TRBJ2-3, with TRBD1 matching over 7 bases. V was clipped by 4 bases and J by 4 bases; unmatched bases: 8. Germline V CDR1 and CDR2: MGHRA, YSYEKL. CDR3 length equals 15 residues. The CDR3 loop reads CASSLQGLSADTQYF. In DNA form, the CDR3 reads TGCGCCAGCAGCCTACAGGGGCTTAGCGCAGATACGCAGTATTTT.

V is TRBV27 and J is TRBJ1-2; 8 bases map to TRBD1. This CDR3 region has 14 residues. The V segment lost 6 bases and the J segment 2 bases; nucleotides outside the gene matches: 5. Germline V gene sequence: CDR1 MNHEY, CDR2 SMNVEV (reference sequence). CDR3 DNA sequence: TGTGCCAGCAGAGGGGCAGGGGGCAACTATGGCTACACCTTC. Protein product: CASRGAGGNYGYTF.

The rearrangement links TRBV5-1 to TRBJ1-1; D unclear. There are 15 residues in the CDR3. In germline, CDR1 is SGHRS, CDR2 YFSETQ. V was trimmed by 4 bases and J by 4 bases, leaving 17 bases between them. The CDR3 reads CASSTDGGMVTEAFF. DNA of the CDR3: TGCGCCAGCAGCACGGACGGCGGGATGGTCACTGAAGCTTTCTTT.

This clone was observed a few times. The chain combines TRBV10-1 with TRBJ2-2, with a tentative D call TRBD2 (5 bases). V lost 8 bases to trimming and J lost 4 bases, with 14 bases between them. CDR3 length equals 14 residues. CDR1 and CDR2 from the germline V gene are WNHNN and SYGVQD (reference sequence). Here the CDR3 reads CASRTLTSTGELFF. The CDR3 coding sequence is TGCGCCAGCCGTACGCTCACTAGCACCGGGGAGCTGTTTTTT.

The chain combines TRBV30 with TRBJ1-5; D is perhaps TRBD1 (5 bases). There are 13 residues in the CDR3. Germline CDR1 is GTSNPN and CDR2 is SVGIG (reference sequence). V shed 1 base and J shed 3 bases, with 7 bases lying between them. CDR3 in amino acids: CAWSAQDNQPQHF. Here the CDR3 DNA reads TGTGCCTGGAGTGCACAGGACAATCAGCCCCAGCATTTT.

The rearrangement joins TRBV5-1 to TRBJ2-1; 8 bases align to TRBD2. Losses at the gene ends were 4 bases for V and 7 bases for J; bases not matched to a gene: 28. The CDR3 has 21 amino acids. CDR1 and CDR2 (germline): SGHRS, YFSETQ. This CDR3 reads CASSREGGTRENLRHGNEQFF. CDR3 DNA sequence: TGCGCCAGCAGCCGCGAAGGGGGGACTAGGGAGAATCTTCGGCATGGGAATGAGCAGTTCTTC.

This clone showed up just a few times. The gene calls are TRBV20-1 and TRBJ2-7, with unresolved D. V lost 3 bases and J lost 5, with 11 bases in between. Germline CDR1 reads DFQATT; CDR2 reads SNEGSKA (reference sequence). The CDR3 has 12 residues. The CDR3 spells CSASLTPDEQYF. The DNA for the CDR3 is TGCAGTGCTAGTTTGACTCCGGACGAGCAGTACTTC.